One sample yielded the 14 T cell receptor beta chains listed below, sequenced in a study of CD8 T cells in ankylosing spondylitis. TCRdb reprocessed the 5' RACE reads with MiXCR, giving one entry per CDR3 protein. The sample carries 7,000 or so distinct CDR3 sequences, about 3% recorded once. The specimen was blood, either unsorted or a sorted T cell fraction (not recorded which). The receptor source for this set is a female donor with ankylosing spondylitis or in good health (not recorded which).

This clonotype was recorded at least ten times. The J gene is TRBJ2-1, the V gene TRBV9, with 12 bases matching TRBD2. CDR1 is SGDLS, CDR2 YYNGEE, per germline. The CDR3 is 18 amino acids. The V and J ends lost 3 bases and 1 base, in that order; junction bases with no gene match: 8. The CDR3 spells CASSGGGLAGLSYNEQFF. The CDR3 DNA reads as TGTGCCAGCAGCGGGGGGGGACTAGCGGGTTTATCCTACAATGAGCAGTTCTTC.

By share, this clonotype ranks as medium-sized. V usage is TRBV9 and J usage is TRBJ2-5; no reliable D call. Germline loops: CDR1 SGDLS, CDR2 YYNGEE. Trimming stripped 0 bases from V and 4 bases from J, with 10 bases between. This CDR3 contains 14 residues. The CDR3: CASSVGAGSETQYF. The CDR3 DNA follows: TGTGCCAGCAGCGTAGGTGCAGGTTCAGAGACCCAGTACTTC.

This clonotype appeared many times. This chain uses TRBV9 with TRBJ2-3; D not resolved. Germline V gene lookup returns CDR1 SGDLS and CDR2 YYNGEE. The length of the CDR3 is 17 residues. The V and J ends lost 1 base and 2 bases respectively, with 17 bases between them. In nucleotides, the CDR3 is TGTGCCAGCAGCGTATACCGGTCTGGAGTCTCCACAGATACGCAGTATTTT. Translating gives CASSVYRSGVSTDTQYF.

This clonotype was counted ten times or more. The CDR3 sequence is CASSVSQGPATGELFF. The CDR3 nucleotides are TGTGCCAGCAGCGTGTCACAGGGTCCAGCCACCGGGGAGCTGTTTTTT. The chain uses TRBV9 and TRBJ2-2, with D perhaps TRBD1 (6 bases). Trimming took off 2 bases at V and 4 bases at J, with 15 bases between the two ends. Germline V gene data show CDR1 as SGDLS and CDR2 as YYNGEE. The CDR3 length is 16 residues.

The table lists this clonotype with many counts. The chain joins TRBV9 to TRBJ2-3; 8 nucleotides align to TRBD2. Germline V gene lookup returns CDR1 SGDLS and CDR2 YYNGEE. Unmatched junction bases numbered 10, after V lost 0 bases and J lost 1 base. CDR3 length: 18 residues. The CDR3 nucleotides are TGTGCCAGCAGCGTAGCTTCGAACGGGAGGGCCCGCACAGATACGCAGTATTTT. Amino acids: CASSVASNGRARTDTQYF. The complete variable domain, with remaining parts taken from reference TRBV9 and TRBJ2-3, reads DSGVTQTPKHLITATGQRVTLRCSPRSGDLSVYWYQQSLDQGLQFLIQYYNGEERAKGNILERFSAQQFPDLHSELNLSSLELGDSALYFCASSVASNGRARTDTQYFGPGTRLTVL.

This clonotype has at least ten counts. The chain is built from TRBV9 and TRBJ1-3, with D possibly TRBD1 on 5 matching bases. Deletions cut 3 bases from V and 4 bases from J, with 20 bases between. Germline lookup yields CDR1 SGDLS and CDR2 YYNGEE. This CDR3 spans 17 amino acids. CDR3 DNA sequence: TGTGCCAGCAGCGATCATCGGGAGGGGAAGGAAGGAAACACCATATATTTT. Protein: CASSDHREGKEGNTIYF. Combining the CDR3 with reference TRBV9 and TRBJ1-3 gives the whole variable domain DSGVTQTPKHLITATGQRVTLRCSPRSGDLSVYWYQQSLDQGLQFLIQYYNGEERAKGNILERFSAQQFPDLHSELNLSSLELGDSALYFCASSDHREGKEGNTIYFGEGSWLTVV.

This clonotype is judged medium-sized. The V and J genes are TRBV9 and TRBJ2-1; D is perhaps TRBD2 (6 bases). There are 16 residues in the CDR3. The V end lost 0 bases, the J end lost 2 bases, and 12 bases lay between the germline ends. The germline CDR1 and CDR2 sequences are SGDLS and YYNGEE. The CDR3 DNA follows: TGTGCCAGCAGCGTAGCCCCTAGCGAACCCTACAATGAGCAGTTCTTC. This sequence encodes CASSVAPSEPYNEQFF.

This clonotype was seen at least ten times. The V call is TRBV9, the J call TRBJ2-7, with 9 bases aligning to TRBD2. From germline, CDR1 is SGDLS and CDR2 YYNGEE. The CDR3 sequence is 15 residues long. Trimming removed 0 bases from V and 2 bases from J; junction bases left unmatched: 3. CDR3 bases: TGTGCCAGCAGCGTAGGCAGCGGGGGGCCCTACGAGCAGTACTTC. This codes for CASSVGSGGPYEQYF.

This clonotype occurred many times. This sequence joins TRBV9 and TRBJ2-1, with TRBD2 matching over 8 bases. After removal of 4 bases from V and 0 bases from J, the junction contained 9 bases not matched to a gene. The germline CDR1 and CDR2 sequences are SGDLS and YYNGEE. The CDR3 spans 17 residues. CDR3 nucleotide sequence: TGTGCCAGCAGCCCCCAAGCGGGAGAGACCTCCTACAATGAGCAGTTCTTC. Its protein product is CASSPQAGETSYNEQFF.

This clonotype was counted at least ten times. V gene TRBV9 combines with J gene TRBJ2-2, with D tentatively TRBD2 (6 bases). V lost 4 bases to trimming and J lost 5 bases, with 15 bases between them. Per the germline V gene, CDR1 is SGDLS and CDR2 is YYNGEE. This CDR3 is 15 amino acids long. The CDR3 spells CASSSGEIQTGELFF. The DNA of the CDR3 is TGTGCCAGCAGCTCGGGGGAGATACAAACCGGGGAGCTGTTTTTT.

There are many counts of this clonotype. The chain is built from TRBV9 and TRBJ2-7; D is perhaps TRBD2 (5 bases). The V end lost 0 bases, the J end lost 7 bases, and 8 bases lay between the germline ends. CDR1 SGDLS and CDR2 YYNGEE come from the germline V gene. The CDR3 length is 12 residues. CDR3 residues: CASSVDRGEQYF. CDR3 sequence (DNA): TGTGCCAGCAGCGTAGACCGAGGGGAGCAGTACTTC.

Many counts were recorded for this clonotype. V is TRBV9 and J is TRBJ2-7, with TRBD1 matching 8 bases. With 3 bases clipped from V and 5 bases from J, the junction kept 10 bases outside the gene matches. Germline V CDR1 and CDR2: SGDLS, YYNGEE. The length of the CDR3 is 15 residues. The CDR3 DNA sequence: TGTGCCAGCAGCGCCCCTGGACAGGGTCTGAACGAGCAGTACTTC. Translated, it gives CASSAPGQGLNEQYF.

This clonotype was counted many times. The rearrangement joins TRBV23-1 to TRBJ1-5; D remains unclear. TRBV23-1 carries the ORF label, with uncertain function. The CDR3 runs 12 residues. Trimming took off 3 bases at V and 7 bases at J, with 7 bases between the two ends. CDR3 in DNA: TGCGCCAGCAGTCAGAACGCCCAGCCCCAGCATTTT. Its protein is CASSQNAQPQHF.

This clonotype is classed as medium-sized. The CDR3 DNA is TGTGCCAGCAGCGTAGGTAGCGGGAGCTCCTACGAGCAGTACTTC. Encoded protein: CASSVGSGSSYEQYF. The chain combines TRBV9 with TRBJ2-7; 9 nucleotides line up with TRBD2. The V segment lost 0 bases and the J segment 0 bases; nucleotides outside the gene matches: 1. The CDR3 is 15 amino acids. Per germline, CDR1 SGDLS and CDR2 YYNGEE.